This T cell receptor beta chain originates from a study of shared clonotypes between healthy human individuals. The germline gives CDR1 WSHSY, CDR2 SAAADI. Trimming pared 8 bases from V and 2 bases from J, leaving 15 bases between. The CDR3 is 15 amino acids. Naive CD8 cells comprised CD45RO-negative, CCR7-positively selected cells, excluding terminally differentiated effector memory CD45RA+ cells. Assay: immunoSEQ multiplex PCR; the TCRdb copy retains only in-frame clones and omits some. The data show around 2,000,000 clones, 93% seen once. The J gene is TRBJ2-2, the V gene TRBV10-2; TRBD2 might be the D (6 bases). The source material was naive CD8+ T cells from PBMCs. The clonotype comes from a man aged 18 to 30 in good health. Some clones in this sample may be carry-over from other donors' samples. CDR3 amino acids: CASGNGGDNTGELFF. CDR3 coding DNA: TGCGCCAGCGGCAACGGCGGGGATAACACCGGGGAGCTGTTTTTT.